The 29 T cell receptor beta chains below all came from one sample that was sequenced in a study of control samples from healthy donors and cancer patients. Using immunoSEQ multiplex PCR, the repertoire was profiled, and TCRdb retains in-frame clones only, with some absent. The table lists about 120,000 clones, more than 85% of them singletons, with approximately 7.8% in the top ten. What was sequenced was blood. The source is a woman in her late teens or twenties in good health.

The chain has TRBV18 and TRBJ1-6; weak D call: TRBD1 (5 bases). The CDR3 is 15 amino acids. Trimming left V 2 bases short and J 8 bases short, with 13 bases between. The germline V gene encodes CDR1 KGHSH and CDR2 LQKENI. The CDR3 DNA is TGTGCCAGCTCACCAGTTCAGGGCATGGATTCACCCCTCCACTTT. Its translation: CASSPVQGMDSPLHF. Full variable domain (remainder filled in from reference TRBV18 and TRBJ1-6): NAGVMQNPRHLVRRRGQEARLRCSPMKGHSHVYWYRQLPEEGLKFMVYLQKENIIDESGMPKERFSAEFPKEGPSILRIQQVVRGDSAAYFCASSPVQGMDSPLHFGNGTRLTVT.

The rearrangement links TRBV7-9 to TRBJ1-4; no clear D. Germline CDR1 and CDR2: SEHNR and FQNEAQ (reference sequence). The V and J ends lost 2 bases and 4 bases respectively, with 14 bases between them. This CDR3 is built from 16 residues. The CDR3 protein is CASSLLTDPFNEKLFF. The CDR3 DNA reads TGTGCCAGCAGCTTATTGACGGACCCATTTAATGAAAAACTGTTTTTT.

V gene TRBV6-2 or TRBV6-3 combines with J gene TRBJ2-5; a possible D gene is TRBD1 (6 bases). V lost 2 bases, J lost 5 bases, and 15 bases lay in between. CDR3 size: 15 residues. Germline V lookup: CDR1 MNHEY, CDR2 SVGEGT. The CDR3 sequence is CASSYHAGAQETQYF. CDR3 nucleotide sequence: TGTGCCAGCAGTTACCATGCAGGGGCGCAGGAGACCCAGTACTTC.

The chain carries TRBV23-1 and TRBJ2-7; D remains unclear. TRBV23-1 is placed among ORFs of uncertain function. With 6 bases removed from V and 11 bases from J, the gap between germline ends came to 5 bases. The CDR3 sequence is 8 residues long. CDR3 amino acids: CASRDKYF. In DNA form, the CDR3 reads TGCGCCAGCAGGGATAAGTACTTC.

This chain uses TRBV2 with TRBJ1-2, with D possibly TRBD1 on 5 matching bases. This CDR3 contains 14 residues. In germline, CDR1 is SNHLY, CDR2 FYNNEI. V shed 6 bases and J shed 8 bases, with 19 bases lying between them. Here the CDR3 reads CASRPPGTEGGYTF. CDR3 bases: TGTGCCAGCAGGCCCCCAGGGACCGAGGGGGGCTACACCTTC.

CDR3 bases: TGTGCCAGCAGCTCGACGCAGGGGGCCACGCAGTATTTT. It yields the protein CASSSTQGATQYF. This rearrangement joins TRBV28 to TRBJ2-3; 8 bases line up with TRBD1. This CDR3 contains 13 residues. The germline CDR1 and CDR2 sequences are MDHEN and SYDVKM. The V segment lost 6 bases and the J segment 9 bases; nucleotides outside the gene matches: 8.

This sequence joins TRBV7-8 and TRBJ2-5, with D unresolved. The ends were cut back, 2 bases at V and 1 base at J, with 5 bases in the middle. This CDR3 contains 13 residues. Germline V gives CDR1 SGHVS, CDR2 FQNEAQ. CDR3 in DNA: TGTGCCAGCAGCTTAAATATCCAAGAGACCCAGTACTTC. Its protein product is CASSLNIQETQYF.

In DNA form, the CDR3 reads TGTGCCAGCAACCGACGACAGGGTGGAACTGAAGCTTTCTTT. Translated, it gives CASNRRQGGTEAFF. The chain combines TRBV27 with TRBJ1-1, with 7 nucleotides matching TRBD1. Trimming removed 7 bases from V and 5 bases from J; junction bases left unmatched: 10. Germline loops: CDR1 MNHEY, CDR2 SMNVEV (reference sequence). The CDR3 extends over 14 amino acids.

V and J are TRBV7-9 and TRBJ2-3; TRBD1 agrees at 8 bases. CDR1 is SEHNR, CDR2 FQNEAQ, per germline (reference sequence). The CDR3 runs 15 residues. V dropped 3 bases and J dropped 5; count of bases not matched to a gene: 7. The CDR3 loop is CASSFGQGSGDTQYF. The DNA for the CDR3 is TGTGCCAGCAGCTTCGGACAGGGATCGGGAGATACGCAGTATTTT.

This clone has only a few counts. CDR3 in amino acids: CASSLSGTGVGEQFF. The CDR3 DNA reads TGTGCCAGCAGCTTATCGGGGACAGGGGTCGGTGAGCAGTTCTTC. This chain connects TRBV7-2 to TRBJ2-1, with 10 nucleotides matching TRBD1. Trimming removed 2 bases from V and 9 bases from J; junction bases left unmatched: 7. The CDR3 sequence is 15 residues long. The germline gives CDR1 SGHTA, CDR2 FQGNSA.

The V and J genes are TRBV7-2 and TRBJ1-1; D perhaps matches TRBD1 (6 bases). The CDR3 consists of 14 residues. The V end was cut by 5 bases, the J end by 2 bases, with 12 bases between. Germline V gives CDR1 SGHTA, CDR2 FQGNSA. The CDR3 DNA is TGTGCCAGCAGCGCGCTAGGGGGTAACACTGAAGCTTTCTTT. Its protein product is CASSALGGNTEAFF.

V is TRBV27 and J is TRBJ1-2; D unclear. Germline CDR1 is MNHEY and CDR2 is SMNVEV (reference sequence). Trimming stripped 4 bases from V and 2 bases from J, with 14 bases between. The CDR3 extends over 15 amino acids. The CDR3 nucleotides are TGTGCCAGCAGTTATTCATACAGCGCGAACTATGGCTACACCTTC. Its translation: CASSYSYSANYGYTF.

CDR3 coding DNA: TGTGCCAGCAGCTATCAGTCCGGAACCGGGGAGCTGTTTTTT. Its protein product is CASSYQSGTGELFF. This chain uses TRBV7-3 with TRBJ2-2; no definite D call. The V gene lost 4 bases and the J gene lost 5 bases, with 11 bases spanning the gap. Germline loops: CDR1 SGHTA, CDR2 FQGTGA. This CDR3 comprises 14 residues.

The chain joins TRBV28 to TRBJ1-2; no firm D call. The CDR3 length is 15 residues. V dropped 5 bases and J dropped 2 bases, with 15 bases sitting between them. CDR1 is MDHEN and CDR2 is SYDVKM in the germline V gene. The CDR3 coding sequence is TGTGCCAGCAGTGCCCTCACCGGGTCCAACTATGGCTACACCTTC. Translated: CASSALTGSNYGYTF.

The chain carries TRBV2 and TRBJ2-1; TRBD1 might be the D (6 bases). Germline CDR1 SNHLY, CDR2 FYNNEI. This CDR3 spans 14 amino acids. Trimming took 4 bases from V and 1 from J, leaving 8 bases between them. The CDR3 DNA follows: TGTGCCAGCAGTGCCGACAGGTCCTACAATGAGCAGTTCTTC. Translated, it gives CASSADRSYNEQFF.

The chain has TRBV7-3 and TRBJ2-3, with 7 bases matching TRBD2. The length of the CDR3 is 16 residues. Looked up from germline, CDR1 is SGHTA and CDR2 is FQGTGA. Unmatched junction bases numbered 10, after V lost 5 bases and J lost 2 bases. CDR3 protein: CASSRDPSGNTDTQYF. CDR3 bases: TGTGCCAGCAGCAGAGACCCTAGCGGAAACACAGATACGCAGTATTTT.

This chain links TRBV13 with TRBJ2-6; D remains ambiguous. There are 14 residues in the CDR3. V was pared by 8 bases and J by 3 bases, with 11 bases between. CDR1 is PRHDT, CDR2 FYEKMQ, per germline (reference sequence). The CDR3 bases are TGTGCCAGCCGTGGGGATGATGGGGCCAACGTCCTGACTTTC. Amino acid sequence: CASRGDDGANVLTF. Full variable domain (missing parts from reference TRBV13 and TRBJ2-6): AAGVIQSPRHLIKEKRETATLKCYPIPRHDTVYWYQQGPGQDPQFLISFYEKMQSDKGSIPDRFSAQQFSDYHSELNMSSLELGDSALYFCASRGDDGANVLTFGAGSRLTVL.

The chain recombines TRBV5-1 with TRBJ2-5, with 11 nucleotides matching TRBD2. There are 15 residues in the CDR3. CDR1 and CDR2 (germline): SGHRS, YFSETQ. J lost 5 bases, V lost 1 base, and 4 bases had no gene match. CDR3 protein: CASSLSSGRRETQYF. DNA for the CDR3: TGCGCCAGCAGCTTGTCTAGCGGGAGGAGGGAGACCCAGTACTTC.

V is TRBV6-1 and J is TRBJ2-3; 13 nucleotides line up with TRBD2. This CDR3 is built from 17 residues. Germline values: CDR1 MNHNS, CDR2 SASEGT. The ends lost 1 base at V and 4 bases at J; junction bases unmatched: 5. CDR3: CASSEGRLAGGSDTQYF. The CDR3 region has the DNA TGTGCCAGCAGTGAAGGTCGACTAGCGGGGGGATCAGATACGCAGTATTTT.

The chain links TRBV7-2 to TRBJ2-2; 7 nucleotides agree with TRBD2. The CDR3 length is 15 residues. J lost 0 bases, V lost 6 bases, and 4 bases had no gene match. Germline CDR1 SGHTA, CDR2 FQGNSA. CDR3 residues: CASRLSGANTGELFF. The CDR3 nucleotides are TGTGCCAGCAGATTAAGCGGGGCGAACACCGGGGAGCTGTTTTTT.

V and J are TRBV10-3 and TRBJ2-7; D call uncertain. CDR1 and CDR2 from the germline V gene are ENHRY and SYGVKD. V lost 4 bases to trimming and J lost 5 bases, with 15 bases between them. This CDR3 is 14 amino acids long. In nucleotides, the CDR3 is TGTGCCATCAGTGGTCAAAACCTTAAGGACGAGCAGTACTTC. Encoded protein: CAISGQNLKDEQYF.

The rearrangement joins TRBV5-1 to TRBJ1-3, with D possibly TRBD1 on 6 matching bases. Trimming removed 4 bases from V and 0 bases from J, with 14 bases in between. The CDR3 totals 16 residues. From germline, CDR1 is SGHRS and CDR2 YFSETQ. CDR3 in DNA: TGCGCCAGCAGCCCCAGACAGGATACCTCTGGAAACACCATATATTTT. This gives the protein CASSPRQDTSGNTIYF.

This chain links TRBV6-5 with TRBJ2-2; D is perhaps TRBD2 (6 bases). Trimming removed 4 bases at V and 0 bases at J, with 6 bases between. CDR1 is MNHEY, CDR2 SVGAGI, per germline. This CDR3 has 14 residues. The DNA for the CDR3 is TGTGCCAGCAGTTCGGGGGCGAACACCGGGGAGCTGTTTTTT. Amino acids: CASSSGANTGELFF.

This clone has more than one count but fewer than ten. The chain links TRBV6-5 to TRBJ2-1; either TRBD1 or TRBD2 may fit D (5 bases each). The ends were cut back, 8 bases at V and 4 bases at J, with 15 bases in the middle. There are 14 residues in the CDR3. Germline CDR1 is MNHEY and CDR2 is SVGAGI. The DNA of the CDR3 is TGTGCCAGCCCACGCCCGGGACCGTACAATGAGCAGTTCTTC. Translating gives CASPRPGPYNEQFF.

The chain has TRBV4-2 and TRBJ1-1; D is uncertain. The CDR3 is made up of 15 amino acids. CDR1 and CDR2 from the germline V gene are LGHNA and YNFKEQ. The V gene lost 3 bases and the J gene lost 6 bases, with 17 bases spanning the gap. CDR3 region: CASSHDAGSYAEAFF. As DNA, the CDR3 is TGTGCCAGCAGCCACGACGCCGGGAGCTATGCTGAAGCTTTCTTT.

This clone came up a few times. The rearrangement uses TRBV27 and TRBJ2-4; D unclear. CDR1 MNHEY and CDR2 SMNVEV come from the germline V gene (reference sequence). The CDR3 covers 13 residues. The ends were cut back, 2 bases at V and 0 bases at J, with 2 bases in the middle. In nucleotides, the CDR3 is TGTGCCAGCAGTTTAAAAGCCAAAAACATTCAGTACTTC. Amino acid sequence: CASSLKAKNIQYF.

The CDR3 spells CASRRGIKGTDTQYF. CDR3 nucleotides: TGCGCCAGCAGGCGGGGAATAAAGGGGACAGATACGCAGTATTTT. The chain combines TRBV4-3 with TRBJ2-3, with a weak D call TRBD2 (6 bases). Per germline, CDR1 LGHNA and CDR2 YSLEER. Trimming cost V 6 bases and J 3 bases, with 16 bases left between them. The CDR3 sequence is 15 residues long.

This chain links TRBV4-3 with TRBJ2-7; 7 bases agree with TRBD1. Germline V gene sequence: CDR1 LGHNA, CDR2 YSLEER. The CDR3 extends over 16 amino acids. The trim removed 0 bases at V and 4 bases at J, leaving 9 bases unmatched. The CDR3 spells CASSQDPLRQGYEQYF. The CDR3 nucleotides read TGCGCCAGCAGCCAAGATCCTCTAAGACAGGGTTACGAGCAGTACTTC.

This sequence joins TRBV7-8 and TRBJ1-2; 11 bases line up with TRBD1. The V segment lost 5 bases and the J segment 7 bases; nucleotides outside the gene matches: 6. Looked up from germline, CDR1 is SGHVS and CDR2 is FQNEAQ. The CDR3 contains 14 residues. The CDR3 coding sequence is TGTGCCAGCAGCCGGGGACAGGGGGTCCCTGGCTACACCTTC. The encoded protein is CASSRGQGVPGYTF.